This TCR beta chain was captured by sequencing in a study of T cell responses to AZD1222 COVID-19 vaccine. Whole-study context: Both about-4-week and about-12-week second-dose recipients were combined. Overall study results and limits: At study baseline, merely several AZD1222 recipients were seropositive. Researchers took repertoire samples only after the peak T cell response had come. Females outnumbered males among donors, who were mostly white British; clonal diversity was possibly underestimated.

Profiled with immunoSEQ multiplex PCR; TCRdb holds only in-frame clones, not every one. The repertoire consists of around 150,000 clones, with around nine tenths occurring once and the leading ten covering 5%. Germline trimming cut 1 base from V and 2 bases from J; bases unmatched to any gene: 3. The CDR3 loop spans 16 amino acids. Germline lookup yields CDR1 LNHNV and CDR2 YYDKDF (reference sequence). Concerning this clone: The antigen is undetermined.

The starting material was peripheral blood, obtained on day 0 of AZD1222 vaccination. This sequence originates from an adult in good health. The chain has TRBV15 and TRBJ2-3; TRBD1 agrees at 10 bases. In DNA, the CDR3 is TGTGCCACCAGCAGAGGGACAGGGGGTGCCACAGATACGCAGTATTTT. This codes for CATSRGTGGATDTQYF.